This is a list of T cell receptor beta chains from one sample in a study of patients and donors after allogeneic stem cell transplantation. Using its own MiXCR run on the RT-PCR reads, TCRdb lists one record per CDR3 protein. The profile shows 390,000 or so distinct CDR3 sequences, roughly 17% of them singletons. The sample consisted of blood, either unsorted or a sorted T cell fraction (not recorded which). The receptors derive from a human donor who was either an allogeneic HSCT recipient or a stem cell or donor lymphocyte infusion donor (not recorded which). It is not recorded whose cells these are; they may come from a transplant donor. CDR3s include the opening cysteine and the closing phenylalanine or tryptophan. A D gene is named only where the DNA matches it firmly. Some rows mark clone size as missing; the rest say once, few, many or name a class of expanded clone.

TRBV24-1,few,TRBJ1-6,.,CAPRDIDNSPLHF,TGTGCCCCCCGGGACATCGATAATTCACCCCTCCACTTT
TRBV29-1,many,TRBJ2-3,.,CSVPRAIDTQYF,TGCAGCGTACCCAGGGCTATAGATACGCAGTATTTT
TRBV20-1,many,TRBJ2-3,.,CSASKDTQYF,TGCAGTGCTAGCAAGGATACGCAGTATTTT
TRBV7-9,few,TRBJ1-4,TRBD1,CASTLQGPDGKLFF,TGTGCCAGCACGCTACAGGGGCCGGATGGGAAACTGTTTTTT
TRBV7-6,many,TRBJ2-7,.,CASSLNVNSYEQYF,TGTGCCAGCAGCTTAAACGTAAACTCCTACGAGCAGTACTTC
TRBV3-1,.,TRBJ1-1,.,CASSQSLWTEAFF,TGTGCCAGCAGCCAAAGTTTATGGACTGAAGCTTTCTTT
TRBV5-1,few,TRBJ2-5,TRBD1,CASSSPGQGIETQYF,TGCGCCAGCAGCTCCCCCGGACAGGGGATAGAGACCCAGTACTTC
TRBV12-3/TRBV12-4,.,TRBJ1-5,.,CASRGLASNQPQHF,TGTGCCAGCCGGGGGCTCGCTAGCAATCAGCCCCAGCATTTT
TRBV12-3/TRBV12-4,few,TRBJ2-2,.,CASSLEADTGELFF,TGTGCCAGCAGTTTAGAGGCAGACACCGGGGAGCTGTTTTTT
TRBV9,.,TRBJ2-7,.,CASSPQQGGEQYF,TGTGCCAGCAGCCCCCAACAGGGCGGAGAGCAGTACTTC
TRBV7-9,.,TRBJ1-4,.,CASSFDGPTNEKLFF,TGTGCCAGCAGCTTTGACGGTCCCACTAATGAAAAACTGTTTTTT
TRBV12-3/TRBV12-4,many,TRBJ2-2,.,CASSLSGGVTGELFF,TGTGCCAGCAGTTTATCCGGGGGAGTGACCGGGGAGCTGTTTTTT
TRBV24-1,.,TRBJ2-3,.,CATSPGQNTDTQYF,TGTGCCACCAGCCCGGGGCAGAACACAGATACGCAGTATTTT
TRBV2,.,TRBJ1-6,TRBD1,CASSLRQGATFSPLHF,TGTGCCAGCAGTCTTAGACAGGGGGCGACTTTTTCACCCCTCCACTTT
TRBV9,few,TRBJ2-1,TRBD2,CASSLYSGARYNEQFF,TGTGCCAGCAGCCTCTATAGCGGGGCCCGCTACAATGAGCAGTTCTTC
TRBV25-1,.,TRBJ2-6,TRBD1,CASSQPGTGGSGANVLTF,TGTGCCAGCAGTCAGCCCGGGACAGGGGGTTCTGGGGCCAACGTCCTGACTTTC
TRBV2,.,TRBJ1-1,TRBD1,CASSSRTGTEAFF,TGTGCCAGCAGTTCCCGGACAGGGACTGAAGCTTTCTTT
TRBV21-1,.,TRBJ2-1,.,CASSNTSETYNEQFF,TGTGCCAGCAGCAATACTAGCGAGACCTACAATGAGCAGTTCTTC
TRBV12-3/TRBV12-4,.,TRBJ1-2,.,CASSRQGGTEYGYTF,TGTGCCAGCAGTCGACAAGGGGGGACTGAGTATGGCTACACCTTC
TRBV12-3/TRBV12-4,.,TRBJ1-5,TRBD1,CASSSRDRFNSNQPQHF,TGTGCCAGCAGTTCCCGGGACAGGTTTAATAGCAATCAGCCCCAGCATTTT
TRBV12-3/TRBV12-4,many,TRBJ1-2,.,CASSWDTGNYGYTF,TGTGCCAGCAGTTGGGACACAGGGAACTATGGCTACACCTTC
TRBV20-1,few,TRBJ2-3,TRBD2,CSASPGTSVTDTQYF,TGCAGTGCTAGTCCCGGGACTAGCGTCACAGATACGCAGTATTTT
TRBV25-1,few,TRBJ1-2,.,CASSAAGIREGYTF,TGTGCCAGCAGTGCGGCAGGGATAAGGGAGGGCTACACCTTC
TRBV7-9,.,TRBJ2-3,.,CASSPVASDTQYF,TGTGCCAGCAGCCCCGTGGCATCGGATACGCAGTATTTT
TRBV25-1,.,TRBJ1-1,.,CASRATGNTEAFF,TGTGCCAGCAGGGCAACAGGGAACACTGAAGCTTTCTTT
TRBV29-1,many,TRBJ1-1,.,CSIEQGRKRLNTEAFF,TGCAGCATTGAACAGGGACGTAAGAGGTTGAACACTGAAGCTTTCTTT
TRBV12-3/TRBV12-4,few,TRBJ2-7,.,CASSFQELRYEQYF,TGTGCCAGCAGTTTTCAGGAGTTACGCTACGAGCAGTACTTC
TRBV18,few,TRBJ2-2,TRBD1,CASVSGTGKTNTGELFF,TGTGCCAGCGTATCCGGGACAGGAAAGACGAACACCGGGGAGCTGTTTTTT
TRBV25-1,.,TRBJ2-4,.,CASSGPGPKNIQYF,TGTGCCAGCAGTGGACCGGGACCCAAAAACATTCAGTACTTC
TRBV6-5,.,TRBJ2-7,.,CASSYSDATSTYEQYF,TGTGCCAGCAGTTACTCGGACGCAACCTCCACCTACGAGCAGTACTTC
TRBV20-1,.,TRBJ2-3,.,CSAPALRIPTDTQYF,TGCAGTGCTCCTGCCCTTCGGATCCCCACAGATACGCAGTATTTT
TRBV6-1,.,TRBJ1-2,.,CASRVRDGLMGGYTF,TGTGCCAGCAGAGTCCGGGACGGCCTTATGGGTGGCTACACCTTC
TRBV7-9,few,TRBJ2-7,.,CASSPLWEQYF,TGTGCCAGCAGCCCTTTGTGGGAGCAGTACTTC
TRBV15,.,TRBJ2-5,.,CATSRDGAGEETQYF,TGTGCCACCAGCAGAGATGGGGCAGGGGAAGAGACCCAGTACTTC
TRBV30,.,TRBJ1-5,.,CAWSEGNNQPQQF,TGTGCCTGGAGTGAGGGGAACAATCAGCCCCAGCAATTT
TRBV2,few,TRBJ2-1,TRBD1,CASSGQGDYNEQFF,TGTGCCAGCAGTGGACAGGGGGACTACAATGAGCAGTTCTTC
TRBV29-1,few,TRBJ2-1,TRBD2,CSDRLSAGGYNEQFF,TGCAGCGACCGTCTGTCAGCGGGAGGCTACAATGAGCAGTTCTTC
TRBV14,few,TRBJ2-6,.,CASSQSRGQGEPGANVLTF,TGTGCCAGCAGCCAATCCCGAGGGCAGGGTGAACCTGGGGCCAACGTCCTGACTTTC
TRBV20-1,.,TRBJ2-7,.,CSARVPDRTPREQYF,TGCAGTGCGAGAGTCCCGGACAGAACCCCTCGAGAGCAGTACTTC
TRBV29-1,many,TRBJ2-1,.,CSVAGLARNEQFF,TGCAGCGTTGCGGGACTGGCACGCAATGAGCAGTTCTTC
TRBV7-9,.,TRBJ2-3,TRBD1,CASSPGQVPDTQYF,TGTGCCAGCAGCCCCGGACAGGTTCCAGATACGCAGTATTTT
TRBV30,.,TRBJ2-3,TRBD1,CACTTGTGYTDTQYF,TGTGCCTGTACTACCGGGACAGGATACACAGATACGCAGTATTTT
TRBV5-1,few,TRBJ2-7,.,CATRRVYEQYF,TGCGCCACCCGACGGGTCTACGAGCAGTACTTC
TRBV5-1,few,TRBJ2-7,TRBD1,CASSIPTGGGSYEQYF,TGCGCCAGCAGCATACCGACAGGGGGCGGTTCCTACGAGCAGTACTTC
TRBV24-1,few,TRBJ1-2,TRBD1,CAPWDRHHYGYTF,TGTGCCCCTTGGGACAGGCACCACTATGGCTACACCTTC
TRBV12-3/TRBV12-4,few,TRBJ2-7,.,CASSFARSYEQYF,TGTGCCAGCAGTTTTGCCCGCTCCTACGAGCAGTACTTC
TRBV5-1,many,TRBJ2-7,.,CASSLGGFSPREQYF,TGCGCCAGCAGCTTGGGGGGTTTTTCCCCTCGCGAGCAGTACTTC
TRBV7-9,.,TRBJ2-3,.,CASSSGHLGDTQYF,TGTGCCAGCAGCTCGGGACACCTGGGGGATACGCAGTATTTT
TRBV6-5,many,TRBJ2-3,.,CASRGIRNTQYF,TGTGCCAGCAGGGGTATTCGGAATACGCAGTATTTT